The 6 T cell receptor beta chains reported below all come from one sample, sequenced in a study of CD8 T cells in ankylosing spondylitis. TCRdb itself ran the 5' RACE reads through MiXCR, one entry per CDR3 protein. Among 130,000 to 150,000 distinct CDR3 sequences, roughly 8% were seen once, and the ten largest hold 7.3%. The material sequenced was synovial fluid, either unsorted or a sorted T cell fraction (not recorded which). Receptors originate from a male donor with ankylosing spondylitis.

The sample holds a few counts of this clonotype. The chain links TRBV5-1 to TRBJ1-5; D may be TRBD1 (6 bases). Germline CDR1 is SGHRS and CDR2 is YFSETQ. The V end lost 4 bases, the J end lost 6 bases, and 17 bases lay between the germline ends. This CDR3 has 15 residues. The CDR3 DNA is TGCGCCAGCAGCCCGACAGGAGTTAGCGTTCAGCCCCAGCATTTT. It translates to CASSPTGVSVQPQHF.

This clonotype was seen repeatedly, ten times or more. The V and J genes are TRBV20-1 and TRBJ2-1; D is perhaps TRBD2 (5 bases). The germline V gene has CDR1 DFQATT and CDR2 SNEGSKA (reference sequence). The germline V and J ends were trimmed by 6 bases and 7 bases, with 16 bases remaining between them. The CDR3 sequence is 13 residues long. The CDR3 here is CSAKSGSRNEQFF. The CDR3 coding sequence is TGCAGTGCAAAGTCGGGGTCTCGAAATGAGCAGTTCTTC.

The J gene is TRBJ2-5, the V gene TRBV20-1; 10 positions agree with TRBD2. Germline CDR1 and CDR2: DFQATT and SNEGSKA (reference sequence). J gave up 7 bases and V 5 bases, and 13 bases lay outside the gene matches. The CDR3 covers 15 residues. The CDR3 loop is CSAPNRASGSGTQYF. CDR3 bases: TGCAGTGCTCCCAATCGGGCTAGCGGGAGTGGGACCCAGTACTTC.

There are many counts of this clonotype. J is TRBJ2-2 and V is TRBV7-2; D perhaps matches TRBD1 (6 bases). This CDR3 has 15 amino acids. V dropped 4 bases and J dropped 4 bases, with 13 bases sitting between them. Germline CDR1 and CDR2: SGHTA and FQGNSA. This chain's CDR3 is CASSSYETGTGELFF. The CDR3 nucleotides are TGTGCCAGCAGCTCCTACGAGACAGGCACCGGGGAGCTGTTTTTT.

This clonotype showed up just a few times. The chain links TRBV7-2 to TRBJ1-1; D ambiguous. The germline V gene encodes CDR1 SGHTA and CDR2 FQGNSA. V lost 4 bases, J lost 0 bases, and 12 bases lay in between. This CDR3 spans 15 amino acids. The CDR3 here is CASSSRRGMNTEAFF. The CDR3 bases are TGTGCCAGCAGCTCCCGACGGGGAATGAACACTGAAGCTTTCTTT.

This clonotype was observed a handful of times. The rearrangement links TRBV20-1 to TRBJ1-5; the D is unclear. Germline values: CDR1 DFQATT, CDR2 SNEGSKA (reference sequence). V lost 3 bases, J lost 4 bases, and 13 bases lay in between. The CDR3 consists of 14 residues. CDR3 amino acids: CSASWAQGNQPQHF. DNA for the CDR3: TGCAGTGCTAGTTGGGCCCAAGGGAATCAGCCCCAGCATTTT.